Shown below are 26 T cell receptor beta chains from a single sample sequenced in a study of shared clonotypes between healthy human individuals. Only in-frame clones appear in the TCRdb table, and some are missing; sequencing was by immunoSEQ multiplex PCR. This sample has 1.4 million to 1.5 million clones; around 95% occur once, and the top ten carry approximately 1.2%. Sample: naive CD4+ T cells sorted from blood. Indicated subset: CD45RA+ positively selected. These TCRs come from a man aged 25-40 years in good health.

The CDR3 nucleotides read TGCAGCGTTGCTCTAGCGGCCTACAATGAGCAGTTCTTC. Its protein product is CSVALAAYNEQFF. The V call is TRBV29-1, the J call TRBJ2-1; TRBD2 matches 7 bases. Trimming at V came to 4 bases and at J to 2 bases, leaving 2 bases not matched to a gene. The CDR3 length is 13 residues. Germline V gives CDR1 SQVTM, CDR2 ANQGSEA.

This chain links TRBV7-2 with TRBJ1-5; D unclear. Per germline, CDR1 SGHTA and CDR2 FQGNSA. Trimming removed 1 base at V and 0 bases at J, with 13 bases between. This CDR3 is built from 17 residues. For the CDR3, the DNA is TGTGCCAGCAGCTTAGATTCCAGACCTTATAGCAATCAGCCCCAGCATTTT. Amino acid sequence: CASSLDSRPYSNQPQHF.

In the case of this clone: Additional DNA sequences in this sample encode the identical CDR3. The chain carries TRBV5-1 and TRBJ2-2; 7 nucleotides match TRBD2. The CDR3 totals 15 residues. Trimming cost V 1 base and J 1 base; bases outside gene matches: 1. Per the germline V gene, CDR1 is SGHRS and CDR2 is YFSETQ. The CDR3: CASSLTSVNTGELFF. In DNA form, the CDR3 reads TGCGCCAGCAGCTTGACTAGCGTGAACACCGGGGAGCTGTTTTTT.

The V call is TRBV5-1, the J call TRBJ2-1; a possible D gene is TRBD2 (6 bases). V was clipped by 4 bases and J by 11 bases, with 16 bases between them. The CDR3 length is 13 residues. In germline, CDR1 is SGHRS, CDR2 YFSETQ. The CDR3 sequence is CASSDPLARKQFF. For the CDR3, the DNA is TGCGCCAGCAGCGACCCTCTAGCGAGGAAGCAGTTCTTC.

DNA for the CDR3: TGTGCCATCAGTGGGACTAGCGGGAACGATGAGCAGTTCTTC. Residues: CAISGTSGNDEQFF. This chain joins TRBV10-3 and TRBJ2-1, with 12 bases that match TRBD2. The J segment lost 8 bases and the V segment lost 4 bases, leaving 3 bases of the junction unmatched. CDR3 length: 14 amino acids. The germline V gene encodes CDR1 ENHRY and CDR2 SYGVKD.

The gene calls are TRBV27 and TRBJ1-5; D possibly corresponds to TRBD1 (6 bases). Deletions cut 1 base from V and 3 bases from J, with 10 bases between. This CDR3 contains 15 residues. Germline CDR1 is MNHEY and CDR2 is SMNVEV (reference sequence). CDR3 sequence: CASSLWGADNQPQHF. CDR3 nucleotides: TGTGCCAGCAGTTTATGGGGGGCTGACAATCAGCCCCAGCATTTT.

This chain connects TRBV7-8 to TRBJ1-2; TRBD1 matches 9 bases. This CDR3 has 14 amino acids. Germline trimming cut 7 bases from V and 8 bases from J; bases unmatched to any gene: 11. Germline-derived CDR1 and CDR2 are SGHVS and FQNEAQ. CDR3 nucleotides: TGTGCCAGCACAAGACAGGGGGATCCGCGGGGCTACACCTTC. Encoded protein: CASTRQGDPRGYTF.

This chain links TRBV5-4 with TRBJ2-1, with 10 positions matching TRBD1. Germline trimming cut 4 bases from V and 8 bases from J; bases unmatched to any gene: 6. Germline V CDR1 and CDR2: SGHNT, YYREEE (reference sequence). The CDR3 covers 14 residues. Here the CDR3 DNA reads TGTGCCAGCAGCCCGGGACAGGGGAGGCATGAGCAGTTCTTC. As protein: CASSPGQGRHEQFF.

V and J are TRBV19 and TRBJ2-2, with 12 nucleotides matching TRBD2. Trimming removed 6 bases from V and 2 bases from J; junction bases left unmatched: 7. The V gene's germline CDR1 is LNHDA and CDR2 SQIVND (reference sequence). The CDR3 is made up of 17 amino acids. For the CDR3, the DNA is TGTGCCAGTAGGCCAGCTAGCGGGAGGGTTAACACCGGGGAGCTGTTTTTT. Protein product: CASRPASGRVNTGELFF.

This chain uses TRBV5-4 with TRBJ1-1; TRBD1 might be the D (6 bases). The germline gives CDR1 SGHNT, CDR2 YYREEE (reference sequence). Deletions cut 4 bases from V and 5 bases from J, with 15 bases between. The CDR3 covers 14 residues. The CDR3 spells CASSAWGARTEAFF. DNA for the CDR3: TGTGCCAGCAGCGCCTGGGGGGCGCGGACTGAAGCTTTCTTT.

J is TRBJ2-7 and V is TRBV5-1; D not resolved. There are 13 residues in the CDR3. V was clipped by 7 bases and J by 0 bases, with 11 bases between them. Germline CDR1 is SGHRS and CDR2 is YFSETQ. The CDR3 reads CASALGSSYEQYF. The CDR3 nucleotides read TGCGCCAGCGCCTTAGGAAGCTCCTACGAGCAGTACTTC.

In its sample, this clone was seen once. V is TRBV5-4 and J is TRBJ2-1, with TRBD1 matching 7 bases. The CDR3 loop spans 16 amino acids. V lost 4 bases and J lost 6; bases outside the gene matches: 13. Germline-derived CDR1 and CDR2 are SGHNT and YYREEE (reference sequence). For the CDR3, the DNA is TGTGCCAGCAGCCTCCCCGCCGGAGCAGGGGGCAATGAGCAGTTCTTC. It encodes CASSLPAGAGGNEQFF.

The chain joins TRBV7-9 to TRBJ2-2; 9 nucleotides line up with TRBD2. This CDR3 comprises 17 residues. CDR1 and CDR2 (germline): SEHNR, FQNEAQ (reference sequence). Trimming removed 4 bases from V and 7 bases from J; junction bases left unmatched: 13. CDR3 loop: CASSSAGVAGVFGELFF. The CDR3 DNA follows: TGTGCCAGCAGCTCCGCCGGGGTAGCGGGAGTCTTCGGGGAGCTGTTTTTT.

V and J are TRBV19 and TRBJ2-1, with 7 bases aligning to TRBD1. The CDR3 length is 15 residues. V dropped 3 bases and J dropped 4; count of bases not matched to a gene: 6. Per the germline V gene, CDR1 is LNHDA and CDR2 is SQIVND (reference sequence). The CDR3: CASSIEGASYNEQFF. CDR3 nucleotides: TGTGCCAGTAGTATCGAGGGGGCTAGTTACAATGAGCAGTTCTTC.

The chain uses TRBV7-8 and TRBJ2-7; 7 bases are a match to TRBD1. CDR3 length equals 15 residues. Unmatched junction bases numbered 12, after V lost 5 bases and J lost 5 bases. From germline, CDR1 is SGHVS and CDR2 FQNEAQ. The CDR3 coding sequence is TGTGCCAGCAGCCCTCCGGGACAGCCGATCCACGAGCAGTACTTC. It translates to CASSPPGQPIHEQYF.

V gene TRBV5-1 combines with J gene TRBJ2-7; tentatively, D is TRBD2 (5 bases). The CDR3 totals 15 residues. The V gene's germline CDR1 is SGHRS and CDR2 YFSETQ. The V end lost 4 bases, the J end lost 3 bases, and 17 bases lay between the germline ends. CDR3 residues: CASSPDGVGHYEQYF. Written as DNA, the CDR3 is TGCGCCAGCAGCCCGGACGGGGTTGGGCACTACGAGCAGTACTTC.

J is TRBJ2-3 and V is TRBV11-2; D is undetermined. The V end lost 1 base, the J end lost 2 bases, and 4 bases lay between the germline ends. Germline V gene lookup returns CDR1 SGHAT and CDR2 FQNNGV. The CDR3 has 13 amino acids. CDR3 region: CASSLAFTDTQYF. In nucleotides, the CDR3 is TGTGCCAGCAGCTTAGCCTTCACAGATACGCAGTATTTT.

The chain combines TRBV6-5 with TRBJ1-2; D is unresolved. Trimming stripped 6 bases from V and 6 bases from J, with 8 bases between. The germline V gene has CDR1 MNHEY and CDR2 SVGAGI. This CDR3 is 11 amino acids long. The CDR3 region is CASRQSDGYTF. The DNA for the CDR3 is TGTGCCAGCAGACAGAGCGATGGCTACACCTTC.

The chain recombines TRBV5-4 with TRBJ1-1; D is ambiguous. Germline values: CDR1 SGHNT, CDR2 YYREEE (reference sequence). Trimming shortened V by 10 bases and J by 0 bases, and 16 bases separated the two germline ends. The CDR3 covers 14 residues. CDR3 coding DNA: TGTGCCCAGTCGACGGGGTCAATGAACACTGAAGCTTTCTTT. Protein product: CAQSTGSMNTEAFF.

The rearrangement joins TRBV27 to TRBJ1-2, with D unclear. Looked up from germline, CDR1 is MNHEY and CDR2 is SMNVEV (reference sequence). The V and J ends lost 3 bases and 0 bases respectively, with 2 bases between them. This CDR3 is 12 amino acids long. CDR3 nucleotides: TGTGCCAGCAGTTTTTCTAACTATGGCTACACCTTC. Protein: CASSFSNYGYTF.

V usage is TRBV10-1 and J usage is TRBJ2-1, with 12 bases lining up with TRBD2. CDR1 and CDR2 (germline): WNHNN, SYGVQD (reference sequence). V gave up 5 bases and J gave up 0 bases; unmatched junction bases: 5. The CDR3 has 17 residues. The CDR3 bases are TGCGCCAGCAGTCGGACTAGCGGGATTCTCTCCTACAATGAGCAGTTCTTC. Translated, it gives CASSRTSGILSYNEQFF.

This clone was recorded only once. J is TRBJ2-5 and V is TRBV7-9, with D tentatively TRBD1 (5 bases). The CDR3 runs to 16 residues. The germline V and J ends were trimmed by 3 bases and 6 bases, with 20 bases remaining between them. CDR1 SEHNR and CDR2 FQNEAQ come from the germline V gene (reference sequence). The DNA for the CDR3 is TGTGCCAGCAGCTTTATCGTAGGGGTCCCCAACCAGACCCAGTACTTC. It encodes CASSFIVGVPNQTQYF.

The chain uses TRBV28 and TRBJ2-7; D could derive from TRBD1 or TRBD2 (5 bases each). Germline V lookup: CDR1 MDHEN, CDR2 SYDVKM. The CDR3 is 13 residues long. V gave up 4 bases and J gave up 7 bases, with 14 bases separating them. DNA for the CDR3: TGTGCCAGCAGTTCGGGACCCTTGTGGGAGCAGTACTTC. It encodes CASSSGPLWEQYF.

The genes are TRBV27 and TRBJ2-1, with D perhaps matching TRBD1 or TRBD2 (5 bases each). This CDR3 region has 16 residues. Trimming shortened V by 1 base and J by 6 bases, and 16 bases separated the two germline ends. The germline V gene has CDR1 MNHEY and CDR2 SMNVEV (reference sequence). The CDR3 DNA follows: TGTGCCAGCAGTTTATATGCCGGGACCAGTCCCAATGAGCAGTTCTTC. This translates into CASSLYAGTSPNEQFF.

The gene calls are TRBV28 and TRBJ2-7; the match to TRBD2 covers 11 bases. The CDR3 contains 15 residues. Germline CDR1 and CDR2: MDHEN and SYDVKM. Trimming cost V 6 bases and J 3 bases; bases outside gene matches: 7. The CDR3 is CASRAPGLADYEQYF. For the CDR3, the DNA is TGTGCCAGCAGAGCGCCGGGACTAGCGGACTACGAGCAGTACTTC.

The CDR3 is CASSPTGLGETQYF. The CDR3 coding sequence is TGTGCCAGCAGCCCGACAGGGTTGGGAGAGACCCAGTACTTC. J is TRBJ2-5 and V is TRBV5-6; TRBD1 matches 7 bases. The CDR3 length is 14 residues. With 4 bases clipped from V and 4 bases from J, the junction kept 7 bases outside the gene matches. Germline V gene sequence: CDR1 SGHDT, CDR2 YYEEEE.